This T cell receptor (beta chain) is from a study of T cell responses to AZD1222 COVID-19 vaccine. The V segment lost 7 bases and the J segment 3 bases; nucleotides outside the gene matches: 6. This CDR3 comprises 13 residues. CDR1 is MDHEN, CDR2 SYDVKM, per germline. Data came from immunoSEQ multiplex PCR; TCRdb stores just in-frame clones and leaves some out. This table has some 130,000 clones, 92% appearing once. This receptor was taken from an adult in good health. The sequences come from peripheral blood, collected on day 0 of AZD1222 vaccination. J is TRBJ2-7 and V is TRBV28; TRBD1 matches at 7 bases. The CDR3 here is CASNGDRLYEQYF. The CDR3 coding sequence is TGTGCCAGCAATGGGGACAGACTCTACGAGCAGTACTTC. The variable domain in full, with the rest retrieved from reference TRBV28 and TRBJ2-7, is DVKVTQSSRYLVKRTGEKVFLECVQDMDHENMFWYRQDPGLGLRLIYFSYDVKMKEKGDIPEGYSVSREKKERFSLILESASTNQTSMYLCASNGDRLYEQYFGPGTRLTVT.